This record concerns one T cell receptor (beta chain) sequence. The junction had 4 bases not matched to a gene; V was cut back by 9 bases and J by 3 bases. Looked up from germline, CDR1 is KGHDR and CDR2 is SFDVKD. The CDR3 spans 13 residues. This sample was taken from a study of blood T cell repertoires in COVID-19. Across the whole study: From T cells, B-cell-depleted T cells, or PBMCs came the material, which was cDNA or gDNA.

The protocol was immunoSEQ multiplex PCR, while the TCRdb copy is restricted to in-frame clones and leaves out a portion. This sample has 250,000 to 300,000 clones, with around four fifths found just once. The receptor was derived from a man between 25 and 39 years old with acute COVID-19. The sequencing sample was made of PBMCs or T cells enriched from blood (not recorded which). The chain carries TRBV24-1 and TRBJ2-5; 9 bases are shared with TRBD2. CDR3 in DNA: TGTGCCACCGCCCGACTAGCGGAAGAGACCCAGTACTTC. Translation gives CATARLAEETQYF.